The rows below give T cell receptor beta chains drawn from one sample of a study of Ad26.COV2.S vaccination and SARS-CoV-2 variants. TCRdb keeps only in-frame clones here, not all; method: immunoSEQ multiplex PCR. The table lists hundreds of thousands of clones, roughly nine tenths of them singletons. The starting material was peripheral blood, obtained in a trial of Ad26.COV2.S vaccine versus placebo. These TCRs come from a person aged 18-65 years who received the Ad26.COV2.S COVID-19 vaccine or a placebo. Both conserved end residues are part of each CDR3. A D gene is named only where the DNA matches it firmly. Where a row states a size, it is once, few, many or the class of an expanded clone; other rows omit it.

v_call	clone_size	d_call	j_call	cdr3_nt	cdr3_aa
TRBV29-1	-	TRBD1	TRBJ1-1	TGCAGCGTTTTGGACAGGGTAGGGACTGAAGCTTTCTTT	CSVLDRVGTEAFF
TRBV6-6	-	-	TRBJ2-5	TGTGCCAGCAGTTACCATCGGGACCAAGAGACCCAGTACTTC	CASSYHRDQETQYF
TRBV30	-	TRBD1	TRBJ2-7	TGTGCCTGGAGTGTACAAAGGCAGGGGGCGCTCGGGCAGTACTTC	CAWSVQRQGALGQYF
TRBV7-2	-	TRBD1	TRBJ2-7	TGTGCCAGCAGCGCCGGGACAGCCTTTAGGTACGAGCAGTACTTC	CASSAGTAFRYEQYF
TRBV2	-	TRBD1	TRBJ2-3	TGTGCCAGCAGTCTGACCGGGACAGGGGGTTCCACAGATACGCAGTATTTT	CASSLTGTGGSTDTQYF
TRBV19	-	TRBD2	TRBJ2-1	TGTGCCAGTAGTTTAGCGGGAGTGGGAAATGAGCAGTTCTTC	CASSLAGVGNEQFF
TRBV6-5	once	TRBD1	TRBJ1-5	TGTGCCACCCTGGGACAGGGAGGAAGTCAGCCCCAGCATTTT	CATLGQGGSQPQHF
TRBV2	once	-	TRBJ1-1	TGTGCCAGCAATAGGATTACTGAAGCTTTCTTT	CASNRITEAFF
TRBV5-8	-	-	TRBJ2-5	TGTGCCAGCAGCTTGGCAGGGATCGAGACCCAGTACTTC	CASSLAGIETQYF
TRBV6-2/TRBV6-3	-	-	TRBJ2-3	TGTGCCAGCAGCCCCCGACAGACAGATACGCAGTATTTT	CASSPRQTDTQYF
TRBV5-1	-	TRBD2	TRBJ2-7	TGCGCCAGCAGCTACTTGACTAGCGGGAGCCCCTACGAGCAGTACTTC	CASSYLTSGSPYEQYF
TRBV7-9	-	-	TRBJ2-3	TGTGCCAGCAGCGAAAGGTCACCTAGCACAGATACGCAGTATTTT	CASSERSPSTDTQYF
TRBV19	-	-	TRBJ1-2	TGTGCCAGTAGTTTCCGGGACGGAGGGGACTATGGCTACACCTTC	CASSFRDGGDYGYTF
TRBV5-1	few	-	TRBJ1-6	TGCGCCAGCAGCTTGGAAGCGCTGGCCAATTCACCCCTCCACTTT	CASSLEALANSPLHF
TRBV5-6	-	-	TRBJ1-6	TGTGCCAGCAGCTTGCTGGACAAAGATAATTCACCCCTCCACTTT	CASSLLDKDNSPLHF